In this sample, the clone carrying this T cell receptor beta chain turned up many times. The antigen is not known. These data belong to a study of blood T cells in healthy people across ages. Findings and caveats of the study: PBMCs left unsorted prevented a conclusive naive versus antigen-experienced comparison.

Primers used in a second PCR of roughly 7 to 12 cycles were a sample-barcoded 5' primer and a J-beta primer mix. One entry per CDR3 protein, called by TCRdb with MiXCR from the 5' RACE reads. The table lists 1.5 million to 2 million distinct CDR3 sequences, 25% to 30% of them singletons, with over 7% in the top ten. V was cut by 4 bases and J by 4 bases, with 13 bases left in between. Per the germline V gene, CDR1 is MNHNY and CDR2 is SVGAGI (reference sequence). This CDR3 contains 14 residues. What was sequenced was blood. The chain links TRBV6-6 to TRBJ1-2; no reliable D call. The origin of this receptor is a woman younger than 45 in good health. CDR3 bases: TGTGCCAGCAGTTCAACCGGTGGAGTCTATGGCTACACCTTC. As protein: CASSSTGGVYGYTF.